The next 12 T cell receptor beta chains were all read from a single sample in a study of identical twins. Each CDR3 protein is one row after TCRdb ran MiXCR on the 5' RACE reads. Counted here are roughly 240,000 distinct CDR3 sequences, 6% to 8.5% occurring once; the ten biggest clones make up 5% to 6%. These same records also appear under a second study, on yellow fever vaccine responses in identical twins.

The sample comprised CD8+ T cells sorted from blood. These receptors all come from a woman aged 18 to 35 in good health.

This clonotype occurred a few times. The J gene is TRBJ1-4, the V gene TRBV20-1, with 8 bases matching TRBD1. J gave up 6 bases and V 6 bases, and 15 bases lay outside the gene matches. The CDR3 covers 16 residues. Germline V gives CDR1 DFQATT, CDR2 SNEGSKA (reference sequence). Written as DNA, the CDR3 is TGCAGTGCACAGCCCCCTATCGACAGGGGAGATGAAAAACTGTTTTTT. Its protein product is CSAQPPIDRGDEKLFF.

This clonotype was recorded a few times. J is TRBJ2-3 and V is TRBV5-4; D unresolved. Germline assignment: CDR1 SGHNT and CDR2 YYREEE (reference sequence). Trimming removed 3 bases from V and 4 bases from J, with 15 bases in between. The CDR3 sequence is 15 residues long. The CDR3 region is CASSSNPRTADTQYF. The CDR3 DNA reads TGTGCCAGCAGCTCGAACCCCAGGACGGCAGATACGCAGTATTTT.

The chain has TRBV11-2 and TRBJ2-3; 13 bases fit TRBD2. The CDR3 has 17 amino acids. In germline, CDR1 is SGHAT, CDR2 FQNNGV. V shed 4 bases, J shed 5 bases, and the junction held 9 bases outside the gene matches. CDR3 sequence: CASSSTSGRALVDTQYF. CDR3 bases: TGTGCCAGCAGCTCCACTAGCGGGAGGGCCCTAGTAGATACGCAGTATTTT.

The chain carries TRBV7-9 and TRBJ2-1; TRBD2 agrees at 8 bases. V shed 1 base, J shed 5 bases, and the junction held 4 bases outside the gene matches. Germline CDR1 and CDR2: SEHNR and FQNEAQ (reference sequence). The CDR3 contains 15 residues. Here the CDR3 DNA reads TGTGCCAGCAGCTTAGGTAGCGGGAACGACAATGAGCAGTTCTTC. This codes for CASSLGSGNDNEQFF.

The V gene is TRBV29-1, the J gene TRBJ2-2; TRBD2 matches at 9 bases. The CDR3 covers 15 residues. V gave up 6 bases and J gave up 1 base; unmatched junction bases: 6. Germline assignment: CDR1 SQVTM and CDR2 ANQGSEA. CDR3 nucleotides: TGCAGCGTGATCTCTAGCGGGATGAACACCGGGGAGCTGTTTTTT. Amino acid sequence: CSVISSGMNTGELFF.

This clonotype appeared many times. The V call is TRBV6-1, the J call TRBJ1-5; D is unclear. This CDR3 region has 15 residues. V lost 6 bases, J lost 0 bases, and 12 bases lay in between. CDR1 is MNHNS and CDR2 is SASEGT in the germline V gene. CDR3 region: CASSREDYSNQPQHF. CDR3 nucleotide sequence: TGTGCCAGCAGCCGGGAGGACTATAGCAATCAGCCCCAGCATTTT.

In this sample, this clonotype turned up many times. The V gene is TRBV29-1, the J gene TRBJ2-1; 7 nucleotides line up with TRBD2. CDR3 length: 15 amino acids. The V gene end was trimmed by 3 bases and the J gene end by 0 bases; junction bases not matched to a gene: 5. Germline V gene sequence: CDR1 SQVTM, CDR2 ANQGSEA. DNA for the CDR3: TGCAGCGTTGAGGGACTATTGAGCTCCTACAATGAGCAGTTCTTC. It specifies CSVEGLLSSYNEQFF.

This sequence joins TRBV25-1 and TRBJ2-7; D may be TRBD1 (6 bases). Trimming pared 3 bases from V and 1 base from J, leaving 16 bases between. There are 16 residues in the CDR3. Germline V gene data show CDR1 as MGHDK and CDR2 as SYGVNS. This chain's CDR3 is CASSDPQGTRSYEQYV. CDR3 DNA sequence: TGTGCCAGCAGTGATCCACAGGGCACGCGGTCCTACGAGCAGTACGTC.

This clonotype was counted between two and nine times. The V and J genes are TRBV12-3 or TRBV12-4 and TRBJ1-5; the D is unclear. Trimming stripped 2 bases from V and 1 base from J, with 6 bases between. The CDR3 contains 14 residues. The CDR3 protein is CASSLYPSNQPQHF. As DNA, the CDR3 is TGTGCCAGCAGTTTATATCCCAGCAATCAGCCCCAGCATTTT.

This clonotype occurred a few times. V and J are TRBV14 and TRBJ1-1, with TRBD1 matching 7 bases. The germline V gene encodes CDR1 SGHDN and CDR2 FVKESK. V lost 3 bases to trimming and J lost 5 bases; unmatched junction nucleotides: 9. The CDR3 is made up of 15 amino acids. For the CDR3, the DNA is TGTGCCAGCAGCCACCCTACAGGGGCGGAAACTGAAGCTTTCTTT. It specifies CASSHPTGAETEAFF.

The gene calls are TRBV27 and TRBJ2-3; TRBD1 agrees at 9 bases. The CDR3 is made up of 14 amino acids. Germline V gene sequence: CDR1 MNHEY, CDR2 SMNVEV (reference sequence). Trimming at V came to 6 bases and at J to 5 bases, leaving 6 bases not matched to a gene. CDR3 sequence reads: CASRPGQGLDTQYF. CDR3 DNA: TGTGCCAGCAGACCGGGACAGGGATTAGATACGCAGTATTTT.

Only a few counts were recorded for this clonotype. This rearrangement joins TRBV2 to TRBJ2-1; D may be TRBD2 (5 bases). The CDR3 spans 12 residues. Trimming cost V 6 bases and J 9 bases, with 12 bases left between them. CDR1 is SNHLY and CDR2 is FYNNEI in the germline V gene. The CDR3 nucleotides are TGTGCCAGCAGGGCCGGGGAAGGTGAGCAGTTCTTC. This translates into CASRAGEGEQFF. Complete variable domain (other parts from reference TRBV2 and TRBJ2-1): EPEVTQTPSHQVTQMGQEVILRCVPISNHLYFYWYRQILGQKVEFLVSFYNNEISEKSEIFDDQFSVERPDGSNFTLKIRSTKLEDSAMYFCASRAGEGEQFFGPGTRLTVL.